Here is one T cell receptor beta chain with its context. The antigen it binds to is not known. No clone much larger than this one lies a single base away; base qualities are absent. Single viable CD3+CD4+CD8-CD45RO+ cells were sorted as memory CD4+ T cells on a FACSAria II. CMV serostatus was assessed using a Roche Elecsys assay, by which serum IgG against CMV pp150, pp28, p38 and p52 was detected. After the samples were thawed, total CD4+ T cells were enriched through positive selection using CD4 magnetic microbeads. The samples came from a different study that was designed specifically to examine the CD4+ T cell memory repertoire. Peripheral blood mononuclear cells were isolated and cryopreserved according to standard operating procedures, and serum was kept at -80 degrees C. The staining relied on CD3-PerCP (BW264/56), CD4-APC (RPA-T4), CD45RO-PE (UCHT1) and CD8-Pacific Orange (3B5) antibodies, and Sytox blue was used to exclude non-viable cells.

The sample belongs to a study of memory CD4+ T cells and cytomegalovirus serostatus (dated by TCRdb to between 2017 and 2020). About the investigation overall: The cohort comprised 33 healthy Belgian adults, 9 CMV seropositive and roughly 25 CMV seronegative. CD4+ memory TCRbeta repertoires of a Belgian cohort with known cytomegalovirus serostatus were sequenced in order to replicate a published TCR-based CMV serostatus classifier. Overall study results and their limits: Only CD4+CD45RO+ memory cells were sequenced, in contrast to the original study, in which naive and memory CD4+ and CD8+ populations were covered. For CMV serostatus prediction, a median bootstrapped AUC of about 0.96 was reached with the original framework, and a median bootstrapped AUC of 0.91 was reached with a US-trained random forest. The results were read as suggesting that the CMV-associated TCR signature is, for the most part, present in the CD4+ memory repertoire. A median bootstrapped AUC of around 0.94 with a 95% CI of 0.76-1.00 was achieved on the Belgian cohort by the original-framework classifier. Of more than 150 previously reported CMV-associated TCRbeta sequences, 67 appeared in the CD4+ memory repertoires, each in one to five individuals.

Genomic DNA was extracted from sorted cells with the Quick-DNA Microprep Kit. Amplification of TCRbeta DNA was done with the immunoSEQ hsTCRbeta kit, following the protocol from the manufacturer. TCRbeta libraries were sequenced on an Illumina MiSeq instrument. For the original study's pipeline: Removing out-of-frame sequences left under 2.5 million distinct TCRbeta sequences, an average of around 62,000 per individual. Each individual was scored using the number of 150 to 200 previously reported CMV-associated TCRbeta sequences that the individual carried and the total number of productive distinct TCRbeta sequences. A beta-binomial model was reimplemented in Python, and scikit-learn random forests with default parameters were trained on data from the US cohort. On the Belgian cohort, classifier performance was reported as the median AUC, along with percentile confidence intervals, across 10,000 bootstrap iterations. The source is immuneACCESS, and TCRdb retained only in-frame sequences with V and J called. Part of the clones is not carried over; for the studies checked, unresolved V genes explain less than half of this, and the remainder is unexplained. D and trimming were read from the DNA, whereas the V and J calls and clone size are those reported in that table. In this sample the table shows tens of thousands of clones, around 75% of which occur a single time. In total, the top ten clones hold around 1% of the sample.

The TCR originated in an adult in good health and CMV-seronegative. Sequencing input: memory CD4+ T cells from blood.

The DNA reads TGTGCCAGTAGTAGTAGCGGGAGGTCTCGGGGGGAGACCCAGTACTTC. It is translated as CASSSSGRSRGETQYF. The sequence links TRBV19 to TRBJ2-5; TRBD2 aligns with 10 central bases. CDR1 and CDR2, per the germline V gene (reference sequence), are LNHDA and SQIVND. Germline trimming: 4 bases from V, 5 bases from J; junction bases outside gene matches: 10. There are 16 amino acids in the CDR3, from cysteine to phenylalanine inclusive. Only the CDR3 DNA is retained, 48 bases long and in frame from the first base.